This passage covers 30 T cell receptor beta chains from one sample sequenced in a study of blood T cell repertoires in COVID-19. Here immunoSEQ multiplex PCR was the method, and the copy in TCRdb shows in-frame clones only, minus some. The sample consists of roughly 80,000 clones, 91% of them appearing once. Sequencing input: peripheral blood. The receptors shown here come from a woman aged 45 to 65 in a cohort sampled during active COVID-19.

This rearrangement joins TRBV5-1 to TRBJ2-1, with 7 bases identical to TRBD2. V was clipped by 0 bases and J by 8 bases; unmatched bases: 8. Germline loops: CDR1 SGHRS, CDR2 YFSETQ. This CDR3 has 15 amino acids. The DNA of the CDR3 is TGCGCCAGCAGCTTGGCGGCGGGAGACCAACATGAGCAGTTCTTC. Its translation: CASSLAAGDQHEQFF. Looking up the rest from reference TRBV5-1 and TRBJ2-1 gives the full variable domain: KAGVTQTPRYLIKTRGQQVTLSCSPISGHRSVSWYQQTPGQGLQFLFEYFSETQRNKGNFPGRFSGRQFSNSRSEMNVSTLELGDSALYLCASSLAAGDQHEQFFGPGTRLTVL.

In the case of this clone: At the DNA level, this CDR3 is encoded by other sequences in the same sample as well. The chain joins TRBV18 to TRBJ1-5, with TRBD1 matching over 10 bases. The germline gives CDR1 KGHSH, CDR2 LQKENI. This CDR3 has 15 residues. With 2 bases clipped from V and 2 bases from J, the junction kept 0 bases outside the gene matches. CDR3: CASSPGTGGNQPQHF. The CDR3 region has the DNA TGTGCCAGCTCACCAGGGACAGGGGGCAATCAGCCCCAGCATTTT.

This chain connects TRBV5-5 to TRBJ1-1; 7 bases are a match to TRBD1. CDR1 is SGHKS and CDR2 is YYEKEE in the germline V gene (reference sequence). CDR3 length: 13 amino acids. The ends lost 0 bases at V and 4 bases at J; junction bases unmatched: 0. The chain's CDR3 is CASSLEGATEAFF. The CDR3 nucleotides read TGTGCCAGCAGCTTGGAGGGGGCCACTGAAGCTTTCTTT.

The V gene is TRBV9, the J gene TRBJ2-2; 7 bases align to TRBD1. CDR1 and CDR2 (germline): SGDLS, YYNGEE. The V and J ends lost 5 bases and 0 bases, in that order; junction bases with no gene match: 1. The CDR3 extends over 14 amino acids. CDR3 in DNA: TGTGCCAGCAGACAGGGGTCGAACACCGGGGAGCTGTTTTTT. This translates into CASRQGSNTGELFF.

The V gene is TRBV5-1, the J gene TRBJ2-7, with 7 bases that match TRBD1. CDR1 and CDR2 from the germline V gene are SGHRS and YFSETQ. The V gene end was trimmed by 3 bases and the J gene end by 6 bases; junction bases not matched to a gene: 12. This CDR3 region has 15 residues. The CDR3 DNA reads TGCGCCAGCAGCTGGCGCCCCCAGACAGGGATCGAGCAGTACTTC. As protein: CASSWRPQTGIEQYF.

This clone appeared a few times. The chain couples TRBV7-2 to TRBJ1-3; D gene uncertain. V dropped 5 bases and J dropped 0 bases, with 11 bases sitting between them. Germline-derived CDR1 and CDR2 are SGHTA and FQGNSA. The CDR3 consists of 15 residues. The CDR3 region has the DNA TGTGCCAGCAGCCCAGGCCCTACCTCTGGAAACACCATATATTTT. Its translation: CASSPGPTSGNTIYF.

The chain has TRBV2 and TRBJ2-1; D is undetermined. The CDR3 runs to 13 residues. Germline CDR1 SNHLY, CDR2 FYNNEI. V was cut by 8 bases and J by 2 bases, with 10 bases left in between. This chain's CDR3 is CASDMTPYNEQFF. CDR3 DNA: TGTGCCAGCGACATGACCCCCTACAATGAGCAGTTCTTC.

This chain joins TRBV29-1 and TRBJ2-3; 11 bases agree with TRBD2. Losses at the gene ends were 4 bases for V and 7 bases for J; bases not matched to a gene: 4. Germline V lookup: CDR1 SQVTM, CDR2 ANQGSEA. CDR3 length: 13 amino acids. The CDR3 region is CSVGPSGRNTQYF. CDR3 DNA: TGCAGCGTTGGCCCTAGCGGGAGGAATACGCAGTATTTT.

Here the CDR3 DNA reads TGTGCCTGGAGTGACACCAATGAGCAGTTCTTC. This encodes CAWSDTNEQFF. The rearrangement uses TRBV30 and TRBJ2-1, with D unclear. Germline CDR1 and CDR2: GTSNPN and SVGIG (reference sequence). V lost 1 base to trimming and J lost 6 bases, with 4 bases between them. The CDR3 covers 11 residues. Variable domain in full (rest from reference TRBV30 and TRBJ2-1): SQTIHQWPATLVQPVGSPLSLECTVEGTSNPNLYWYRQAAGRGLQLLFYSVGIGQISSEVPQNLSASRPQDRQFILSSKKLLLSDSGFYLCAWSDTNEQFFGPGTRLTVL.

The CDR3 region is CASRGGVAAGQYF. The DNA of the CDR3 is TGTGCCAGCAGGGGGGGGGTGGCCGCCGGGCAGTACTTC. The chain links TRBV2 to TRBJ2-7; 7 bases map to TRBD2. Germline assignment: CDR1 SNHLY and CDR2 FYNNEI. The V and J ends lost 6 bases and 9 bases, in that order; junction bases with no gene match: 11. CDR3 length: 13 residues.

The CDR3 sequence is CASSPGRQGKMNTEAFF. The CDR3 bases are TGTGCCAGCTCACCTGGGAGACAGGGGAAGATGAACACTGAAGCTTTCTTT. This sequence joins TRBV18 and TRBJ1-1; TRBD1 aligns across 8 bases. This CDR3 comprises 17 residues. J gave up 0 bases and V 3 bases, and 9 bases lay outside the gene matches. Germline values: CDR1 KGHSH, CDR2 LQKENI.

A single count supports this clone. The rearrangement links TRBV5-1 to TRBJ2-1, with 9 bases lining up with TRBD2. Germline assignment: CDR1 SGHRS and CDR2 YFSETQ. The CDR3 totals 15 residues. The trim removed 3 bases at V and 6 bases at J, leaving 7 bases unmatched. For the CDR3, the DNA is TGCGCCAGCAGCTGGGGGACTAGCTCCGGCAATGAGCAGTTCTTC. Its protein is CASSWGTSSGNEQFF.

This clone showed up just once. This chain joins TRBV30 and TRBJ2-5; D unclear. V was trimmed by 4 bases and J by 1 base, leaving 7 bases between them. Per the germline V gene, CDR1 is GTSNPN and CDR2 is SVGIG (reference sequence). The CDR3 extends over 12 amino acids. CDR3 sequence reads: CAWNPSQETQYF. CDR3 DNA: TGTGCCTGGAACCCCAGCCAAGAGACCCAGTACTTC. Using reference TRBV30 and TRBJ2-5 for the parts outside the CDR3, the full variable domain is SQTIHQWPATLVQPVGSPLSLECTVEGTSNPNLYWYRQAAGRGLQLLFYSVGIGQISSEVPQNLSASRPQDRQFILSSKKLLLSDSGFYLCAWNPSQETQYFGPGTRLLVL.

In the case of this clone: Sequence at one end of the junction differs from germline and may be a read error. The chain uses TRBV29-1 and TRBJ2-1, with TRBD2 matching over 9 bases. Germline assignment: CDR1 SQVTM and CDR2 ANQGSEA. The CDR3 has 16 residues. The CDR3 DNA is TGCAGCGTTGTAGAACTAGCGGGTCATGTAGGGGATTCGTACGTCTTC. It is translated as CSVVELAGHVGDSYVF.

V and J are TRBV10-3 and TRBJ2-1; 9 bases are shared with TRBD1. The V and J ends lost 0 bases and 8 bases, in that order; junction bases with no gene match: 5. Germline V gene sequence: CDR1 ENHRY, CDR2 SYGVKD. CDR3 length: 15 residues. Here the CDR3 reads CAISESGQGKDEQFF. The CDR3 DNA reads TGTGCCATCAGTGAGTCGGGACAGGGTAAAGATGAGCAGTTCTTC.

The rearrangement joins TRBV19 to TRBJ2-3; D gene ambiguous. The CDR3 has 14 amino acids. V was clipped by 2 bases and J by 0 bases, with 6 bases between them. Germline CDR1 and CDR2: LNHDA and SQIVND (reference sequence). The CDR3 nucleotides are TGTGCCAGTAGTATACAGGCCAGCACAGATACGCAGTATTTT. Encoded protein: CASSIQASTDTQYF.

The rearrangement joins TRBV28 to TRBJ1-5; tentatively, D is TRBD1 (6 bases). The V gene lost 6 bases and the J gene lost 1 base, with 13 bases spanning the gap. CDR3 length: 15 amino acids. Looked up from germline, CDR1 is MDHEN and CDR2 is SYDVKM. CDR3 amino acids: CASRTRGTSNQPQHF. DNA for the CDR3: TGTGCCAGCAGAACCAGGGGCACCAGCAATCAGCCCCAGCATTTT.

V and J are TRBV27 and TRBJ2-3; D might be TRBD2 (5 bases). The V end was cut by 3 bases, the J end by 2 bases, with 12 bases between. The germline CDR1 and CDR2 sequences are MNHEY and SMNVEV (reference sequence). The CDR3 spans 15 residues. The CDR3 sequence is CASSLGRGYTDTQYF. As DNA, the CDR3 is TGTGCCAGCAGTTTGGGCCGGGGATACACAGATACGCAGTATTTT.

This rearrangement joins TRBV7-9 to TRBJ2-2; 12 nucleotides align to TRBD2. Germline CDR1 is SEHNR and CDR2 is FQNEAQ (reference sequence). The ends lost 3 bases at V and 2 bases at J; junction bases unmatched: 1. The CDR3 runs to 16 residues. The CDR3 DNA follows: TGTGCCAGCAGCTTGGGACTAGCGGGTAACACCGGGGAGCTGTTTTTT. Residues: CASSLGLAGNTGELFF.

V is TRBV28 and J is TRBJ2-1; perhaps TRBD2 as D (6 bases). The CDR3 contains 14 residues. Deletions cut 7 bases from V and 0 bases from J, with 10 bases between. The germline CDR1 and CDR2 sequences are MDHEN and SYDVKM. The CDR3 is CASNLGSSYNEQFF. CDR3 DNA: TGTGCCAGCAATCTCGGGAGCTCCTACAATGAGCAGTTCTTC.

This clone has just one count. The chain has TRBV28 and TRBJ2-5, with 9 bases matching TRBD2. The germline V gene encodes CDR1 MDHEN and CDR2 SYDVKM. The CDR3 loop spans 19 amino acids. V trimming: 1 base; J trimming: 5 bases; junction bases outside the gene matches: 17. CDR3 sequence: CASSLSGPLRGRVPETQYF. The CDR3 region has the DNA TGTGCCAGCAGTTTATCTGGACCTCTCCGCGGGAGGGTGCCCGAGACCCAGTACTTC. Together with reference TRBV28 and TRBJ2-5, the CDR3 gives the full variable domain: DVKVTQSSRYLVKRTGEKVFLECVQDMDHENMFWYRQDPGLGLRLIYFSYDVKMKEKGDIPEGYSVSREKKERFSLILESASTNQTSMYLCASSLSGPLRGRVPETQYFGPGTRLLVL.

A single count supports this clone. The chain couples TRBV5-1 to TRBJ2-7; the D gene is possibly TRBD2 (6 bases). This CDR3 is 13 amino acids long. Trimming took off 5 bases at V and 6 bases at J, with 15 bases between the two ends. Germline CDR1 SGHRS, CDR2 YFSETQ. This CDR3 is CASSAGTGGEQYF. In DNA, the CDR3 is TGCGCCAGCAGTGCCGGGACTGGAGGCGAGCAGTACTTC. The full variable domain, in which reference TRBV5-1 and TRBJ2-7 provide the parts outside the CDR3, is KAGVTQTPRYLIKTRGQQVTLSCSPISGHRSVSWYQQTPGQGLQFLFEYFSETQRNKGNFPGRFSGRQFSNSRSEMNVSTLELGDSALYLCASSAGTGGEQYFGPGTRLTVT.

This sequence joins TRBV27 and TRBJ2-2; 12 nucleotides agree with TRBD2. J lost 7 bases, V lost 6 bases, and 3 bases had no gene match. The CDR3 is 14 residues long. Germline CDR1 and CDR2: MNHEY and SMNVEV (reference sequence). The CDR3 DNA reads TGTGCCAGCAGACTACTAGCGGGAGGCGGGGAGCTGTTTTTT. Its translation: CASRLLAGGGELFF.

This clone appeared a single time. The chain uses TRBV3-1 (or the pseudogene TRBV3-2) and TRBJ2-3, with 7 bases that match TRBD1. The CDR3 has 16 residues. Germline loops: CDR1 LGHDT, CDR2 YNNKEL (reference sequence). The ends lost 0 bases at V and 4 bases at J; junction bases unmatched: 7. This chain's CDR3 is CASSQDLRGLADTQYF. CDR3 bases: TGTGCCAGCAGCCAAGATTTAAGGGGGCTGGCAGATACGCAGTATTTT.

The chain recombines TRBV7-2 with TRBJ1-3, with TRBD1 matching over 7 bases. V shed 4 bases, J shed 2 bases, and the junction held 2 bases outside the gene matches. This CDR3 contains 14 residues. CDR1 and CDR2 (germline): SGHTA, FQGNSA. The CDR3 is CASSSGQTGNTIYF. The CDR3 region has the DNA TGTGCCAGCAGCTCGGGACAGACTGGAAACACCATATATTTT.

The rearrangement links TRBV4-1 to TRBJ2-5; tentative D call: TRBD2 (7 bases). CDR3 length equals 17 residues. Per germline, CDR1 MGHRA and CDR2 YSYEKL. The V and J ends lost 1 base and 1 base respectively, with 16 bases between them. CDR3 sequence (DNA): TGCGCCAGCAGCCAAGGCGCGGCGGGGGCCATCCAAGAGACCCAGTACTTC. As protein: CASSQGAAGAIQETQYF.

The rearrangement uses TRBV6-1 and TRBJ2-7; TRBD1 agrees at 7 bases. V shed 4 bases and J 5 bases; nucleotides not matched to a gene: 14. This CDR3 has 16 residues. Germline V gives CDR1 MNHNS, CDR2 SASEGT. The CDR3 coding sequence is TGTGCCAGCAGTGGTACTCACAGGGGTTTCCCTAACGAGCAGTACTTC. It translates to CASSGTHRGFPNEQYF.

The J gene is TRBJ1-2, the V gene TRBV5-4, with 7 positions matching TRBD1. V lost 6 bases to trimming and J lost 4 bases; unmatched junction nucleotides: 12. This CDR3 is 15 amino acids long. In germline, CDR1 is SGHNT, CDR2 YYREEE (reference sequence). The CDR3 nucleotides are TGTGCCAGCACCGGTGCTCGACAGGGTCTCTATGGCTACACCTTC. Amino acids: CASTGARQGLYGYTF.

The V call is TRBV6-5, the J call TRBJ2-5; maybe TRBD1 (6 bases). The CDR3 is 15 residues long. Germline values: CDR1 MNHEY, CDR2 SVGAGI. Trimming pared 7 bases from V and 4 bases from J, leaving 19 bases between. CDR3 loop: CASTSSRVQGETQYF. The CDR3 bases are TGTGCCAGCACCTCTTCAAGAGTACAGGGAGAGACCCAGTACTTC.

The chain carries TRBV7-6 and TRBJ1-4; D unclear. Germline CDR1 reads SGHVS; CDR2 reads FNYEAQ. This CDR3 contains 15 residues. The V end was cut by 1 base, the J end by 0 bases, with 6 bases between. The CDR3 spells CASSLGQSTNEKLFF. The CDR3 nucleotides read TGTGCCAGCAGCTTAGGGCAGTCAACTAATGAAAAACTGTTTTTT.